The 15 T cell receptor beta chains reported below all come from one sample, sequenced in a study of CD8 T cells in Susac syndrome (dated by TCRdb to about 2019). Receptors were amplified or captured by the immunoSEQ multiplex PCR assay. RNA was extracted using the RNeasy kit, and roughly 0.5 to 1 ug of the RNA was reverse transcribed with random hexamers. Clones were called with MiXCR by TCRdb after fastp trimmed the public reads at Q25, and only in-frame beta chains were retained. Entries are consolidated by CDR3 protein sequence, retaining the most common genes and DNA. Across this sample there are some 120,000 distinct CDR3 sequences, with 85% to 95% seen only once. The ten largest clonotypes hold roughly 0.098% of the sample. Material: CD4+ T cells from PBMCs. Receptor source: a human donor in good health.

This clonotype occurred once. V is TRBV12-3 or TRBV12-4 and J is TRBJ2-1; 8 bases map to TRBD2. V shed 7 bases, J shed 10 bases, and the junction held 12 bases outside the gene matches. This CDR3 region has 14 residues. The CDR3 DNA reads as TGTGCCAGCAACTCCGGGACTAGTAGATCAGAGCAGTTCTTC. This gives the protein CASNSGTSRSEQFF.

The chain links TRBV19 to TRBJ2-4; maybe TRBD1 (5 bases). The V end lost 4 bases, the J end lost 4 bases, and 23 bases lay between the germline ends. Germline V CDR1 and CDR2: LNHDA, SQIVND (reference sequence). The CDR3 has 18 residues. The CDR3 nucleotides are TGTGCCAGTAGTACGCGCAGTAAGGAACAGGCGATGAAAAACATTCAGTACTTC. Translating gives CASSTRSKEQAMKNIQYF. Variable domain in full (rest from reference TRBV19 and TRBJ2-4): DGGITQSPKYLFRKEGQNVTLSCEQNLNHDAMYWYRQDPGQGLRLIYYSQIVNDFQKGDIAEGYSVSREKKESFPLTVTSAQKNPTAFYLCASSTRSKEQAMKNIQYFGAGTRLSVL.

The genes are TRBV7-2 and TRBJ2-3, with no clear D. Germline loops: CDR1 SGHTA, CDR2 FQGNSA. This CDR3 region has 13 residues. V was shortened by 2 bases and J by 4 bases, with 7 bases between the two germline ends. The CDR3 protein is CASSLSAADTQYF. The CDR3 DNA reads as TGTGCCAGCAGCTTAAGCGCGGCAGATACGCAGTATTTT.

The chain couples TRBV6-1 to TRBJ1-5; 7 bases line up with TRBD1. This CDR3 is 15 amino acids long. CDR1 and CDR2 (germline): MNHNS, SASEGT. The V segment lost 6 bases and the J segment 3 bases; nucleotides outside the gene matches: 8. CDR3: CASRETGAPNQPQHF. The CDR3 DNA sequence: TGTGCCAGCAGGGAAACAGGGGCCCCCAATCAGCCCCAGCATTTT.

The chain employs TRBV6-1 and TRBJ1-6; 9 bases fit TRBD1. The germline gives CDR1 MNHNS, CDR2 SASEGT. The CDR3 has 15 residues. With 10 bases clipped from V and 8 bases from J, the junction kept 12 bases outside the gene matches. The DNA for the CDR3 is TGTGCCATTTCCTCCCAGGGACAGGGATATTCACCCCTCCACTTT. This codes for CAISSQGQGYSPLHF.

The rearrangement links TRBV6-2 or TRBV6-3 to TRBJ2-1; possibly TRBD1 or TRBD2 for D (6 bases each). The CDR3 contains 14 residues. Between the trimmed V and J ends, which lost 7 bases and 5 bases, there was a span of 15 bases. CDR1 and CDR2 (germline): MNHEY, SVGEGT. CDR3 protein: CASIRGEYNNEQFF. The CDR3 coding sequence is TGTGCCAGCATAAGGGGGGAGTATAACAATGAGCAGTTCTTC.

The chain carries TRBV9 and TRBJ2-2; maybe TRBD2 (6 bases). V was trimmed by 1 base and J by 4 bases, leaving 14 bases between them. The CDR3 is made up of 16 amino acids. Germline V gene lookup returns CDR1 SGDLS and CDR2 YYNGEE. The CDR3 DNA reads TGTGCCAGCAGCGTACGAGCGGAGGGCGGCACCGGGGAGCTGTTTTTT. Its translation is CASSVRAEGGTGELFF.

The chain employs TRBV2 and TRBJ2-1, with a possible D match to TRBD2 (6 bases). Germline CDR1 SNHLY, CDR2 FYNNEI. The CDR3 spans 12 residues. V was pared by 8 bases and J by 7 bases, with 12 bases between. CDR3 in amino acids: CASGAGWNEQFF. In DNA, the CDR3 is TGTGCCAGCGGGGCGGGATGGAATGAGCAGTTCTTC. The entire variable domain, with the rest obtained from reference TRBV2 and TRBJ2-1, is as follows: EPEVTQTPSHQVTQMGQEVILRCVPISNHLYFYWYRQILGQKVEFLVSFYNNEISEKSEIFDDQFSVERPDGSNFTLKIRSTKLEDSAMYFCASGAGWNEQFFGPGTRLTVL.

This clonotype was counted a single time. The chain has TRBV5-4 and TRBJ1-3; D ambiguous. The CDR3 extends over 13 amino acids. Germline CDR1 and CDR2: SGHNT and YYREEE (reference sequence). V was shortened by 1 base and J by 8 bases, with 10 bases between the two germline ends. The CDR3 loop is CASSLLSGDTIYF. The CDR3 bases are TGTGCCAGCAGCTTGCTCTCCGGAGACACCATATATTTT. The whole variable domain, filled in from reference TRBV5-4 and TRBJ1-3, reads ETGVTQSPTHLIKTRGQQVTLRCSSQSGHNTVSWYQQALGQGPQFIFQYYREEENGRGNFPPRFSGLQFPNYSSELNVNALELDDSALYLCASSLLSGDTIYFGEGSWLTVV.

The rearrangement links TRBV3-1 to TRBJ2-1, with a weak D call TRBD2 (5 bases). V gave up 3 bases and J gave up 6 bases, with 9 bases separating them. The CDR3 length is 13 residues. Germline CDR1 reads LGHDT; CDR2 reads YNNKEL (reference sequence). CDR3 DNA: TGTGCCAGCAGCCAGGGAGCAACCAATGAGCAGTTCTTC. Amino acid sequence: CASSQGATNEQFF.

The chain recombines TRBV3-1 with TRBJ2-7, with 7 bases fitting TRBD2. The CDR3 is made up of 15 amino acids. In germline, CDR1 is LGHDT, CDR2 YNNKEL (reference sequence). V lost 0 bases, J lost 4 bases, and 6 bases stayed unmatched. The CDR3 reads CASSQDMSSGYEQYF. CDR3 DNA: TGTGCCAGCAGCCAAGATATGTCTAGCGGATACGAGCAGTACTTC.

This clonotype was found once. The rearrangement links TRBV28 to TRBJ2-7; no clear D. The CDR3 extends over 12 amino acids. V lost 3 bases and J 4 bases, leaving 7 bases between the germline ends. The germline gives CDR1 MDHEN, CDR2 SYDVKM. This CDR3 is CASSFFRYEQYF. The DNA for the CDR3 is TGTGCCAGCAGTTTCTTCAGGTACGAGCAGTACTTC.

This sequence joins TRBV19 and TRBJ2-1, with 11 positions matching TRBD2. CDR3 length: 15 amino acids. Germline V lookup: CDR1 LNHDA, CDR2 SQIVND (reference sequence). V lost 5 bases to trimming and J lost 10 bases; unmatched junction nucleotides: 10. The CDR3 bases are TGTGCCAGTAGTGCCACTAGCGGGAGACTCGAGGAGCAGTTCTTC. This encodes CASSATSGRLEEQFF.

The chain has TRBV9 and TRBJ2-1, with D unclear. The CDR3 consists of 16 residues. V lost 0 bases to trimming and J lost 0 bases, with 10 bases between them. From germline, CDR1 is SGDLS and CDR2 YYNGEE. The CDR3 is CASSVGWDRSYNEQFF. As DNA, the CDR3 is TGTGCCAGCAGCGTAGGATGGGATCGCTCCTACAATGAGCAGTTCTTC.

The gene calls are TRBV27 and TRBJ1-2; a possible D gene is TRBD1 (6 bases). The CDR3 consists of 13 residues. V was clipped by 6 bases and J by 4 bases, with 12 bases between them. Per the germline V gene, CDR1 is MNHEY and CDR2 is SMNVEV (reference sequence). CDR3 loop: CASRQGVFYGYTF. CDR3 nucleotides: TGTGCCAGCAGACAGGGCGTTTTCTATGGCTACACCTTC.